These 29 T cell receptor beta chains originate from one sample sequenced in a study of cytomegalovirus exposure and HLA in healthy donors. Vbeta (60) and Jbeta (13) primers were used in the PCR. Assay: immunoSEQ multiplex PCR; the TCRdb copy retains only in-frame clones and omits some. The repertoire has about 86,000 clones, just over 70% of them found once; the top ten carry approximately 8.9%. The material sequenced was PBMCs. The source of these receptors is a man in his sixties in good health and CMV-seronegative.

The rearrangement uses TRBV6-5 and TRBJ2-4, with TRBD1 identical over 7 bases. CDR3 length: 14 amino acids. Germline lookup yields CDR1 MNHEY and CDR2 SVGAGI. The V segment lost 7 bases and the J segment 15 bases; nucleotides outside the gene matches: 18. CDR3 loop: CASIKEGAPGRVYF. The CDR3 nucleotides read TGTGCCAGCATTAAAGAGGGGGCTCCGGGCCGGGTGTACTTC.

This chain connects TRBV5-1 to TRBJ2-2; TRBD2 agrees at 8 bases. Germline CDR1 is SGHRS and CDR2 is YFSETQ. V shed 4 bases, J shed 6 bases, and the junction held 14 bases outside the gene matches. The CDR3 is 17 amino acids. CDR3 sequence: CASSTGGGTQGPGELFF. In DNA form, the CDR3 reads TGCGCCAGCAGCACCGGGGGGGGCACCCAGGGGCCCGGGGAGCTGTTTTTT.

The chain links TRBV5-1 to TRBJ1-4, with D maybe TRBD1 (5 bases). The CDR3 loop spans 16 amino acids. CDR1 is SGHRS and CDR2 is YFSETQ in the germline V gene. V was pared by 4 bases and J by 6 bases, with 19 bases between. CDR3 residues: CASSPTPGAVYEKLFF. The CDR3 nucleotides are TGCGCCAGCAGCCCAACTCCTGGGGCGGTGTATGAAAAACTGTTTTTT.

The chain carries TRBV6-1 and TRBJ1-6; TRBD1 might be the D (5 bases). Trimming took 2 bases from V and 13 from J, leaving 18 bases between them. The CDR3 has 15 residues. Germline values: CDR1 MNHNS, CDR2 SASEGT. The CDR3 loop is CASSEKSGRRSPLHF. The CDR3 bases are TGTGCCAGCAGTGAAAAGTCAGGGCGAAGGTCTCCCCTCCACTTT.

The chain is built from TRBV19 and TRBJ1-5; a weak D match, TRBD1 (6 bases). The CDR3 length is 16 residues. The V gene lost 5 bases and the J gene lost 4 bases, with 18 bases spanning the gap. Germline CDR1 reads LNHDA; CDR2 reads SQIVND (reference sequence). DNA for the CDR3: TGTGCCAGTAGTGGGTCAGGGACAATCAATAATCAGCCCCAGCATTTT. This encodes CASSGSGTINNQPQHF.

Here the CDR3 reads CASSLVQGVGYTF. In DNA form, the CDR3 reads TGTGCCAGCAGCTTAGTACAGGGTGTTGGCTACACCTTC. This rearrangement joins TRBV7-9 to TRBJ1-2; D is possibly TRBD1 (6 bases). The V end lost 1 base, the J end lost 7 bases, and 10 bases lay between the germline ends. The length of the CDR3 is 13 residues. The germline gives CDR1 SEHNR, CDR2 FQNEAQ (reference sequence). Full variable domain (remainder filled in from reference TRBV7-9 and TRBJ1-2): DTGVSQNPRHKITKRGQNVTFRCDPISEHNRLYWYRQTLGQGPEFLTYFQNEAQLEKSRLLSDRFSAERPKGSFSTLEIQRTEQGDSAMYLCASSLVQGVGYTFGSGTRLTVV.

The rearrangement joins TRBV4-3 to TRBJ2-2, with D maybe TRBD2 (6 bases). CDR1 and CDR2 from the germline V gene are LGHNA and YSLEER. The CDR3 spans 17 residues. The V end lost 1 base, the J end lost 1 base, and 13 bases lay between the germline ends. CDR3 nucleotide sequence: TGCGCCAGCAGCCAAGGTGTGACTAGTATGAACACCGGGGAGCTGTTTTTT. Amino acid sequence: CASSQGVTSMNTGELFF.

V is TRBV10-2 and J is TRBJ2-1; TRBD2 aligns across 10 bases. Per the germline V gene, CDR1 is WSHSY and CDR2 is SAAADI. V lost 6 bases, J lost 5 bases, and 7 bases stayed unmatched. The CDR3 consists of 15 residues. This chain's CDR3 is CASREAGGLHNEQFF. CDR3 nucleotide sequence: TGCGCCAGCAGGGAAGCGGGGGGGTTACACAATGAGCAGTTCTTC.

V and J are TRBV27 and TRBJ2-7, with TRBD2 identical over 7 bases. V was pared by 7 bases and J by 2 bases, with 11 bases of the junction left unmatched. In germline, CDR1 is MNHEY, CDR2 SMNVEV (reference sequence). This CDR3 has 15 residues. CDR3 DNA: TGTGCCAGCAACCCTTTTCCTAGCGGTACCTACGAGCAGTACTTC. Its translation: CASNPFPSGTYEQYF.

The chain links TRBV11-2 to TRBJ2-2; TRBD1 agrees at 9 bases. The CDR3 runs 15 residues. The V segment lost 4 bases and the J segment 3 bases; nucleotides outside the gene matches: 3. Per the germline V gene, CDR1 is SGHAT and CDR2 is FQNNGV. In DNA, the CDR3 is TGTGCCAGCAGCTGGGACAGGGAATACACCGGGGAGCTGTTTTTT. Translating gives CASSWDREYTGELFF.

The chain recombines TRBV7-9 with TRBJ1-2, with TRBD1 identical over 9 bases. V lost 5 bases to trimming and J lost 7 bases; unmatched junction nucleotides: 5. The CDR3 loop spans 13 amino acids. Germline V gene data show CDR1 as SEHNR and CDR2 as FQNEAQ (reference sequence). The CDR3 region has the DNA TGTGCCAGCAGCCGGGACAGGGTGTCTGGCTACACCTTC. Its protein is CASSRDRVSGYTF.

V gene TRBV28 combines with J gene TRBJ1-5; 7 bases fit TRBD1. The CDR3 has 12 residues. The germline CDR1 and CDR2 sequences are MDHEN and SYDVKM. Trimming cost V 7 bases and J 11 bases; bases outside gene matches: 8. The CDR3 sequence: CASNTGEIAQHF. The CDR3, as DNA: TGTGCCAGCAATACAGGGGAGATCGCCCAGCATTTT.

V usage is TRBV6-1 and J usage is TRBJ2-7; 11 bases match TRBD2. This CDR3 is built from 15 residues. CDR1 is MNHNS, CDR2 SASEGT, per germline. The V segment lost 0 bases and the J segment 8 bases; nucleotides outside the gene matches: 6. DNA of the CDR3: TGTGCCAGCAGTGAAGCGAATCTAGCGGGAGGTCAGCAGTACTTC. Translating gives CASSEANLAGGQQYF.

V gene TRBV5-4 combines with J gene TRBJ1-6; D may be TRBD1 (5 bases). The CDR3 runs to 13 residues. V lost 6 bases and J lost 7, with 11 bases in between. Germline V gives CDR1 SGHNT, CDR2 YYREEE (reference sequence). This CDR3 reads CASTDSSNSPLHF. CDR3 nucleotide sequence: TGTGCCAGCACAGACAGTTCAAATTCACCCCTCCACTTT.

Only a few counts were recorded for this clone. This specimen includes other DNA sequences encoding the same CDR3. The rearrangement joins TRBV5-1 to TRBJ2-7; TRBD1 aligns across 9 bases. The CDR3 length is 14 residues. V was pared by 4 bases and J by 3 bases, with 5 bases of the junction left unmatched. Germline CDR1 is SGHRS and CDR2 is YFSETQ. Here the CDR3 DNA reads TGCGCCAGCAGCCCTGGGACAGGGAGCTACGAGCAGTACTTC. This translates into CASSPGTGSYEQYF.

This clone appeared a few times. The chain has TRBV6-1 and TRBJ2-1; D is perhaps TRBD2 (6 bases). The germline CDR1 and CDR2 sequences are MNHNS and SASEGT. The CDR3 runs to 13 residues. V was pared by 8 bases and J by 2 bases, with 10 bases between. This chain's CDR3 is CASGAGTYNEQFF. CDR3 DNA: TGTGCCAGCGGTGCGGGGACCTACAATGAGCAGTTCTTC.

The V and J genes are TRBV6-6 and TRBJ2-7; 8 bases are shared with TRBD2. The CDR3 covers 15 residues. Germline trimming cut 8 bases from V and 2 bases from J; bases unmatched to any gene: 11. From germline, CDR1 is MNHNY and CDR2 SVGAGI (reference sequence). In nucleotides, the CDR3 is TGTGCCAGCCGACCCTCTGCGGGGGGTCCCTACGAGCAGTACTTC. This sequence encodes CASRPSAGGPYEQYF.

This chain connects TRBV6-5 to TRBJ2-1; TRBD2 agrees at 7 bases. Germline assignment: CDR1 MNHEY and CDR2 SVGAGI. The CDR3 runs 15 residues. The V and J ends lost 4 bases and 8 bases, in that order; junction bases with no gene match: 11. Here the CDR3 reads CASSSLAGGSDEQFF. CDR3 nucleotide sequence: TGTGCCAGCAGTTCATTAGCGGGTGGCTCCGATGAGCAGTTCTTC.

The chain couples TRBV19 to TRBJ1-5, with TRBD1 matching over 7 bases. This CDR3 is built from 14 residues. Germline lookup yields CDR1 LNHDA and CDR2 SQIVND (reference sequence). V trimming: 6 bases; J trimming: 4 bases; junction bases outside the gene matches: 6. CDR3 loop: CASSPGGRNQPQHF. CDR3 in DNA: TGTGCCAGTAGCCCAGGGGGGCGGAATCAGCCCCAGCATTTT.

The V gene is TRBV5-4, the J gene TRBJ2-5; D perhaps matches TRBD2 (5 bases). V was trimmed by 4 bases and J by 3 bases, leaving 10 bases between them. This CDR3 is built from 13 residues. The germline V gene encodes CDR1 SGHNT and CDR2 YYREEE (reference sequence). DNA for the CDR3: TGTGCCAGCAGCCCGCGGACTGAAGAGACCCAGTACTTC. Amino acid sequence: CASSPRTEETQYF.

This chain uses TRBV6-5 with TRBJ2-5; TRBD2 matches 7 bases. V was clipped by 1 base and J by 0 bases; unmatched bases: 5. CDR3 length: 16 residues. Germline CDR1 MNHEY, CDR2 SVGAGI. The CDR3 DNA reads TGTGCCAGCAGTTACTTCTCCAGCGGGGACCAAGAGACCCAGTACTTC. This sequence encodes CASSYFSSGDQETQYF.

The chain combines TRBV7-2 with TRBJ2-2; D gene ambiguous. The CDR3 spans 13 residues. The V end lost 1 base, the J end lost 6 bases, and 6 bases lay between the germline ends. Germline V gene data show CDR1 as SGHTA and CDR2 as FQGNSA. The CDR3 protein is CASSLVVPGELFF. Written as DNA, the CDR3 is TGTGCCAGCAGCTTAGTCGTCCCCGGGGAGCTGTTTTTT.

V and J are TRBV2 and TRBJ1-5, with 7 bases matching TRBD1. J lost 4 bases, V lost 4 bases, and 4 bases had no gene match. Germline V gives CDR1 SNHLY, CDR2 FYNNEI. The CDR3 has 14 amino acids. CDR3 nucleotides: TGTGCCAGCAGTGGATCAGGGGGGAATCAGCCCCAGCATTTT. Translation: CASSGSGGNQPQHF.

For this clone: Germline is not matched at one junction end, which may reflect a read error. V gene TRBV7-9 combines with J gene TRBJ2-7; 9 bases agree with TRBD2. Germline lookup yields CDR1 SEHNR and CDR2 FQNEAQ (reference sequence). The CDR3 is made up of 15 amino acids. The CDR3 DNA sequence: TGTTCCAGCGGGGGGACAGACACAGACTCCTACGAGCAGTACTTC. Translated, it gives CSSGGTDTDSYEQYF.

This clone was observed once. V usage is TRBV7-6 and J usage is TRBJ2-1, with D unclear. Germline-derived CDR1 and CDR2 are SGHVS and FNYEAQ. V was trimmed by 0 bases and J by 9 bases, leaving 12 bases between them. There are 14 residues in the CDR3. CDR3 amino acids: CASSLAVGKSEQFF. The CDR3 DNA sequence: TGTGCCAGCAGCTTAGCGGTCGGTAAGAGTGAGCAGTTCTTC. Full variable domain (outside the CDR3, taken from reference TRBV7-6 and TRBJ2-1): GAGVSQSPRYKVTKRGQDVALRCDPISGHVSLYWYRQALGQGPEFLTYFNYEAQQDKSGLPNDRFSAERPEGSISTLTIQRTEQRDSAMYRCASSLAVGKSEQFFGPGTRLTVL.

This chain joins TRBV4-2 and TRBJ2-1; D is undetermined. The CDR3 totals 11 residues. Germline V gives CDR1 LGHNA, CDR2 YNFKEQ. V was trimmed by 7 bases and J by 6 bases, leaving 7 bases between them. The CDR3 nucleotides read TGTGCCAGCACCTCGGGCAATGAGCAGTTCTTC. This sequence encodes CASTSGNEQFF.

V usage is TRBV28 and J usage is TRBJ2-3; TRBD2 might be the D (5 bases). In germline, CDR1 is MDHEN, CDR2 SYDVKM. V was cut by 3 bases and J by 4 bases, with 5 bases left in between. There are 12 residues in the CDR3. CDR3 DNA sequence: TGTGCCAGCAGTTTCGGGGCAGATACGCAGTATTTT. Protein: CASSFGADTQYF.

V is TRBV10-2 and J is TRBJ2-3; 12 bases align to TRBD2. The CDR3 loop spans 17 amino acids. V gave up 4 bases and J gave up 2 bases; unmatched junction bases: 7. Germline V gene data show CDR1 as WSHSY and CDR2 as SAAADI. For the CDR3, the DNA is TGCGCCAGCAGTGCTAGGAGACTAGCGGGGGCCACAGATACGCAGTATTTT. Protein product: CASSARRLAGATDTQYF.

The gene calls are TRBV28 and TRBJ1-5; 8 bases are shared with TRBD1. The length of the CDR3 is 16 residues. Germline loops: CDR1 MDHEN, CDR2 SYDVKM. V lost 5 bases to trimming and J lost 4 bases; unmatched junction nucleotides: 10. CDR3 in amino acids: CASSILRDRTNQPQHF. CDR3 nucleotide sequence: TGTGCCAGCAGTATTCTCCGGGACAGGACAAATCAGCCCCAGCATTTT.